The clone carrying this T cell receptor (beta chain) was observed many times. V lost 4 bases and J 1 base, leaving 8 bases between the germline ends. Germline CDR1 is SGDLS and CDR2 is YYNGEE. The length of the CDR3 is 13 residues. These data come from a study of identical twins' blood T cells. Original analysis: Per-library CDR3 reads ranged about 2.2 to 4 million; clonotypes, ~90,000 to ~550,000. One entry per CDR3 protein results from TCRdb running MiXCR on the 5' RACE reads. It is TCRdb's table, rather than the study itself, that gives the V and J calls and clone size. This table has fewer than 450,000 distinct CDR3 sequences, over 25% appearing once. Reared together, all three twin pairs probably met the same infectious agents and vaccines.

This chain joins TRBV9 and TRBJ1-2, with D hard to call. Input material: PBMCs. The receptor's source is a woman aged 18 to 55 in good health. The CDR3 spells CASSSRDNYGYTF. The CDR3 coding sequence is TGTGCCAGCAGCTCCCGCGATAACTATGGCTACACCTTC.